The source of this T cell receptor beta chain is a study of blood T cell repertoires in COVID-19. On the study more broadly: Samples came from the United States, Italy and Spain, spanning acute and convalescent COVID-19.

In the authors' methods: Estimated nucleated cell counts came from reference gene primer amplification. Here immunoSEQ multiplex PCR was the method, and the copy in TCRdb shows in-frame clones only, minus some. V and J calls and clone size come straight from that table; D and trimming were deduced from the DNA. Altogether 300,000 to 400,000 clones are present, 80% to 90% being singletons, with the ten largest covering around 4.5%. After removal of 1 base from V and 8 bases from J, the junction contained 7 bases not matched to a gene. The germline gives CDR1 LGHNA, CDR2 YSLEER. The CDR3 is made up of 15 amino acids.

V and J are TRBV4-3 and TRBJ1-4, with 7 bases aligning to TRBD1. Sequencing was carried out using PBMCs or T cells enriched from blood (not recorded which). The clonotype comes from a woman in her forties with acute COVID-19. The CDR3 protein is CASSQGVSGGEKLFF. CDR3 nucleotide sequence: TGCGCCAGCAGCCAAGGAGTTTCAGGGGGGGAAAAACTGTTTTTT.